The sequence of this T cell receptor beta chain was determined in a study of cytomegalovirus exposure and HLA in healthy donors. Primers included in the PCR were 60 Vbeta and 13 Jbeta primers. The method was immunoSEQ multiplex PCR; TCRdb's version includes in-frame clones alone and lacks a portion of them. This sample has some 150,000 clones; around 80% occur once, and the top ten carry around 9.8%. With regard to this clone: Its antigen is not identified.

In germline, CDR1 is SEHNR, CDR2 FQNEAQ (reference sequence). CDR3 length: 16 residues. V lost 5 bases and J lost 5; bases outside the gene matches: 15. The study's findings and limits: It was likely that a cluster of highly shared sequence variants was a sequencing artifact. As a later analysis showed, several of the most significant clusters appeared to be linked to common viral pathogens. Later analysis demonstrated an association between a missense DCLRE1C variant and TCR beta V- and J-gene trimming.

The sequence derives from a man aged 18 to 35 in good health and CMV-seropositive. The sample was PBMCs. The chain links TRBV7-9 to TRBJ2-7; 7 bases map to TRBD2. The CDR3 loop reads CASSHTPGREIDEQYF. Here the CDR3 DNA reads TGTGCCAGCAGCCACACCCCCGGGCGGGAGATCGACGAGCAGTACTTC.